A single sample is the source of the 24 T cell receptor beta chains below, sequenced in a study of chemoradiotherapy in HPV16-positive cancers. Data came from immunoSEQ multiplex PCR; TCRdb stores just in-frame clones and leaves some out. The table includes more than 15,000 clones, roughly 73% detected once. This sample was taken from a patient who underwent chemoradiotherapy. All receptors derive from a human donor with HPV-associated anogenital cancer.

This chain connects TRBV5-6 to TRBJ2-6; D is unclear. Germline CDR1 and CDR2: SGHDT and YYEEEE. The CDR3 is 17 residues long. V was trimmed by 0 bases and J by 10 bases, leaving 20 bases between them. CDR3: CASSLVGSSLSLNVLTF. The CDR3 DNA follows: TGTGCCAGCAGCTTGGTGGGGTCCTCTCTGTCGTTGAACGTCCTGACTTTC.

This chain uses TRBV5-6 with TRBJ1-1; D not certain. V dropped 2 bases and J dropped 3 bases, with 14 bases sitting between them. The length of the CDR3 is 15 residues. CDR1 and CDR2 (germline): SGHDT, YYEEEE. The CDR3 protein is CASSLSDGPDTEAFF. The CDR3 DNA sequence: TGTGCCAGCAGCTTATCCGACGGCCCTGACACTGAAGCTTTCTTT.

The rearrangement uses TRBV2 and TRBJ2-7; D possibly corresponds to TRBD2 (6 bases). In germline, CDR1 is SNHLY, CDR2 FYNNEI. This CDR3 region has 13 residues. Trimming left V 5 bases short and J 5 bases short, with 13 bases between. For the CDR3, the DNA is TGTGCCAGCAGTCGGGGCCGGGGGAACGAGCAGTACTTC. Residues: CASSRGRGNEQYF.

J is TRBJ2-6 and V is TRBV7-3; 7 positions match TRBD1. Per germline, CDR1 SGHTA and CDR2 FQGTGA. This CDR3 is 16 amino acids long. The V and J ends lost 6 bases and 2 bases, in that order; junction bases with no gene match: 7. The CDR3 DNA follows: TGTGCCAGCAGTTATACAGGGGTGGCTGGGGCCAACGTCCTGACTTTC. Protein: CASSYTGVAGANVLTF.

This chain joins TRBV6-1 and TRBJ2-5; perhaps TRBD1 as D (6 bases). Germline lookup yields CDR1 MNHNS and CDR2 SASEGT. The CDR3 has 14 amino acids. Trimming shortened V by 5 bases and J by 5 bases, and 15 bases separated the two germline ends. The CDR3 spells CASSFSGVWETQYF. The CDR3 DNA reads TGTGCCAGCAGTTTCTCAGGGGTTTGGGAGACCCAGTACTTC.

The CDR3 coding sequence is TGCGCCAGCAGCTATAGACTAGGTTTAATTGAGCAGTTCTTC. This gives the protein CASSYRLGLIEQFF. This chain links TRBV5-1 with TRBJ2-1, with a possible D match to TRBD2 (6 bases). The V end lost 3 bases, the J end lost 9 bases, and 16 bases lay between the germline ends. CDR3 length equals 14 residues. Per germline, CDR1 SGHRS and CDR2 YFSETQ.

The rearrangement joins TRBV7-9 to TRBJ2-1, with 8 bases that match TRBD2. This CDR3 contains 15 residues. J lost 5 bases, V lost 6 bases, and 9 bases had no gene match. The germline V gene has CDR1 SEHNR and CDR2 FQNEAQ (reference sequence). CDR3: CASRAPGTRHNEQFF. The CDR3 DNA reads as TGTGCCAGCAGGGCCCCCGGGACTAGACACAATGAGCAGTTCTTC. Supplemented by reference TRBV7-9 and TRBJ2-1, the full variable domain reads DTGVSQNPRHKITKRGQNVTFRCDPISEHNRLYWYRQTLGQGPEFLTYFQNEAQLEKSRLLSDRFSAERPKGSFSTLEIQRTEQGDSAMYLCASRAPGTRHNEQFFGPGTRLTVL.

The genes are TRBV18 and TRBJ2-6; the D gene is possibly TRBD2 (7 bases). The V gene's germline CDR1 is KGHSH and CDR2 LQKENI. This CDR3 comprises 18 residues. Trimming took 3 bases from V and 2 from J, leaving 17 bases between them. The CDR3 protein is CASSPGGPSLTGANVLTF. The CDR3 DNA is TGTGCCAGCTCACCGGGGGGGCCAAGTCTCACTGGGGCCAACGTCCTGACTTTC.

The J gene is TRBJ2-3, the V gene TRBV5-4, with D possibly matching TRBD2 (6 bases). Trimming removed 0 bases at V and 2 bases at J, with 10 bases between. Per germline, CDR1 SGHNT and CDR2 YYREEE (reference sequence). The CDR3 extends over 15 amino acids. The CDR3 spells CASSLVRGDTDTQYF. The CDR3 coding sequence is TGTGCCAGCAGCTTGGTGCGGGGAGACACAGATACGCAGTATTTT.

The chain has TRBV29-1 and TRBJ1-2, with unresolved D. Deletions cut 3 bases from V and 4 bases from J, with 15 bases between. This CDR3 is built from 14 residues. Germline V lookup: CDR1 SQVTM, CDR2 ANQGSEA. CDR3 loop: CSVDFRGKGYGYTF. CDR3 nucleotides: TGCAGCGTTGACTTCCGGGGAAAAGGCTATGGCTACACCTTC.

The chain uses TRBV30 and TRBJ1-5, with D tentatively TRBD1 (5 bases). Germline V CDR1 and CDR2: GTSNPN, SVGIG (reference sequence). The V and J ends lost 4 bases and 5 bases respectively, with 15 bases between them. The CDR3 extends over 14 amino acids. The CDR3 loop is CAWNAGAVYQPQHF. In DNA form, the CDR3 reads TGTGCCTGGAACGCCGGGGCGGTCTATCAGCCCCAGCATTTT. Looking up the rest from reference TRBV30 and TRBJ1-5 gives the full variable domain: SQTIHQWPATLVQPVGSPLSLECTVEGTSNPNLYWYRQAAGRGLQLLFYSVGIGQISSEVPQNLSASRPQDRQFILSSKKLLLSDSGFYLCAWNAGAVYQPQHFGDGTRLSIL.

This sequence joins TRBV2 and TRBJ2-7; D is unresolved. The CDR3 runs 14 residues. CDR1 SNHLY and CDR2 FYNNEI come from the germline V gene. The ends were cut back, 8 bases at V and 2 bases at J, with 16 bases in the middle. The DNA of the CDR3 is TGTGCCAGCTCCCCCGGGCGTTTGACCTACGAGCAGTACTTC. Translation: CASSPGRLTYEQYF.

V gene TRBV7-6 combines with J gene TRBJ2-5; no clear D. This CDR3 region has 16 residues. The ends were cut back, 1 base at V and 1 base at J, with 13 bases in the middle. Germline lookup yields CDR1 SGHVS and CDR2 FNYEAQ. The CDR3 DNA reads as TGTGCCAGCAGCTTAGGCTCTTTTAGGCGCCAAGAGACCCAGTACTTC. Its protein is CASSLGSFRRQETQYF.

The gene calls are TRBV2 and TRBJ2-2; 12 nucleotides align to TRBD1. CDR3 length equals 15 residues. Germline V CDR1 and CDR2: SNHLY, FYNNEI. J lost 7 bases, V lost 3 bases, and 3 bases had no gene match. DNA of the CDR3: TGTGCCAGCAGTGACGGGACAGGGGGCCACGGGGAGCTGTTTTTT. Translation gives CASSDGTGGHGELFF.

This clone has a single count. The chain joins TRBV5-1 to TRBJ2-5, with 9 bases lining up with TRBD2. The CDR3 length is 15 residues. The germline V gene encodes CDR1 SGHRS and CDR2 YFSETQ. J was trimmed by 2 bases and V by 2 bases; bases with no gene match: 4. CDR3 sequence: CASSFVAGGQETQYF. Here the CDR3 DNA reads TGCGCCAGCAGCTTCGTCGCGGGGGGGCAAGAGACCCAGTACTTC.

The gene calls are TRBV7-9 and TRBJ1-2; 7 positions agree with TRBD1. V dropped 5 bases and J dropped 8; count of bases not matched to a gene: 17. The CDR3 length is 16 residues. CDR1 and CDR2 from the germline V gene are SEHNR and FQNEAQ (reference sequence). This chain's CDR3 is CASSLAGQDFRWGYTF. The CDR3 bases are TGTGCCAGCAGCCTTGCCGGACAGGACTTTAGGTGGGGCTACACCTTC.

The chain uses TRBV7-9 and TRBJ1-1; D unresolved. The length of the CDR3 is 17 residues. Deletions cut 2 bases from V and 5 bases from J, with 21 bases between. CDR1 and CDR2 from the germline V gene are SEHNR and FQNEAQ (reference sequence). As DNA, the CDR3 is TGTGCCAGCAGCTTACCACAGACCGGACTCCGGAAGACTGAAGCTTTCTTT. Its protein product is CASSLPQTGLRKTEAFF.

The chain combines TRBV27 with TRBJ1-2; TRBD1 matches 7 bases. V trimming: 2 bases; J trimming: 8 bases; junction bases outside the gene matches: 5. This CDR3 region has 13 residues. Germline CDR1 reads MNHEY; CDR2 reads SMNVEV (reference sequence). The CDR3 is CASSLVAGGGYTF. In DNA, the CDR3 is TGTGCCAGCAGTTTAGTTGCAGGGGGAGGCTACACCTTC.

CDR3 sequence reads: CASSYSPAGIGGAGSNQPQHF. Here the CDR3 DNA reads TGTGCCAGCAGTTACTCCCCCGCGGGGATAGGGGGCGCCGGTAGCAATCAGCCCCAGCATTTT. The V and J genes are TRBV6-8 and TRBJ1-5, with 7 positions matching TRBD1. V shed 0 bases and J 0 bases; nucleotides not matched to a gene: 17. The CDR3 covers 21 residues. Germline CDR1 is MNHGY and CDR2 is SAAAGT.

CDR3 sequence reads: CASRRGQGEWEKLFF. DNA for the CDR3: TGCGCCAGCAGAAGGGGACAGGGGGAGTGGGAAAAACTGTTTTTT. V gene TRBV5-1 combines with J gene TRBJ1-4, with 11 bases aligning to TRBD1. Losses at the gene ends were 5 bases for V and 8 bases for J; bases not matched to a gene: 8. This CDR3 has 15 residues. CDR1 SGHRS and CDR2 YFSETQ come from the germline V gene.

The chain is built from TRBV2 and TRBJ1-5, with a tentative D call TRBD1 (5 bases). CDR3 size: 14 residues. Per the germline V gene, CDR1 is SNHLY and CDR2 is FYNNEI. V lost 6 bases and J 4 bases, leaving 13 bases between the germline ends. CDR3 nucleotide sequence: TGTGCCAGCAGGCTCCAGGGCATAAATCAGCCCCAGCATTTT. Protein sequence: CASRLQGINQPQHF.

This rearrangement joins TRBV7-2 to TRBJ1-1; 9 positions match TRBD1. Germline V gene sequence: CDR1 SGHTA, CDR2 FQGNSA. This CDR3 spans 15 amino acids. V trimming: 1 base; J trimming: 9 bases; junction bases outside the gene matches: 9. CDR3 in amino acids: CASSLVSTGGSKAFF. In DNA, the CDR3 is TGTGCCAGCAGCTTAGTGTCGACAGGGGGGTCCAAAGCTTTCTTT.

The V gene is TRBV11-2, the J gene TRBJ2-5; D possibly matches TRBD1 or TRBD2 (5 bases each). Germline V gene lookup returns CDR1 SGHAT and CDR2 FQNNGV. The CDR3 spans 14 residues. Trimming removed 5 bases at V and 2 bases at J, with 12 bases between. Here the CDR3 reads CASSARDLQETQYF. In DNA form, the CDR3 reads TGTGCCAGCAGCGCCCGGGACCTTCAAGAGACCCAGTACTTC.

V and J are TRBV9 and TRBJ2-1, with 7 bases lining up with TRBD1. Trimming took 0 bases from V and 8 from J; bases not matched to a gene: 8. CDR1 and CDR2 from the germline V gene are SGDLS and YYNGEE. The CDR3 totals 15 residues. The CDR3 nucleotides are TGTGCCAGCAGCGTAGTTGGTAGGGGGCTCGATGAGCAGTTCTTC. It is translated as CASSVVGRGLDEQFF. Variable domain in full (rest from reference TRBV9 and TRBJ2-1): DSGVTQTPKHLITATGQRVTLRCSPRSGDLSVYWYQQSLDQGLQFLIQYYNGEERAKGNILERFSAQQFPDLHSELNLSSLELGDSALYFCASSVVGRGLDEQFFGPGTRLTVL.